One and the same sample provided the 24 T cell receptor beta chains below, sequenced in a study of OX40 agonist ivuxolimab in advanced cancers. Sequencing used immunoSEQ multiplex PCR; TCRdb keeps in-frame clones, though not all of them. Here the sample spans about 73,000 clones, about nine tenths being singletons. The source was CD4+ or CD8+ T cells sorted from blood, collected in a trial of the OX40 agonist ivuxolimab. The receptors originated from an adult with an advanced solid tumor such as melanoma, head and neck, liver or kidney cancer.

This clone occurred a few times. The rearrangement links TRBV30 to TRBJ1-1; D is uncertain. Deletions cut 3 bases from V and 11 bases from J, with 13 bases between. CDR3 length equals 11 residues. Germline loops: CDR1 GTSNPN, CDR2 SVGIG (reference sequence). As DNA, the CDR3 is TGTGCCTGGAGCCTTCTCCGCTCGGCTTTCTTT. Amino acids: CAWSLLRSAFF.

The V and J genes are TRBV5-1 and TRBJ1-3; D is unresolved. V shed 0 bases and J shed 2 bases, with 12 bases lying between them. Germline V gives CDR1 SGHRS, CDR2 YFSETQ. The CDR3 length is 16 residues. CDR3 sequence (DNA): TGCGCCAGCAGCTTGGAACGGGGAACTACTGGAAACACCATATATTTT. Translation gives CASSLERGTTGNTIYF.

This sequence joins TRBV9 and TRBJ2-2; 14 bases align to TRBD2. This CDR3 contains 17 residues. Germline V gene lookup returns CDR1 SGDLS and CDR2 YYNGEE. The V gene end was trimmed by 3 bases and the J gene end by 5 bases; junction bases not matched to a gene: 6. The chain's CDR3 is CASSETSGRAWTGELFF. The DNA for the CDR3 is TGTGCCAGCAGCGAGACTAGCGGGAGGGCATGGACCGGGGAGCTGTTTTTT.

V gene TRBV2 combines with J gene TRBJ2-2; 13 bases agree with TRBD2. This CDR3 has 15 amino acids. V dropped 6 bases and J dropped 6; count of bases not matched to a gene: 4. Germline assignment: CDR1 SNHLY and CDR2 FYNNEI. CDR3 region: CASSGLAGVSGELFF. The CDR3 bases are TGTGCCAGCAGCGGACTAGCGGGAGTCTCCGGGGAGCTGTTTTTT.

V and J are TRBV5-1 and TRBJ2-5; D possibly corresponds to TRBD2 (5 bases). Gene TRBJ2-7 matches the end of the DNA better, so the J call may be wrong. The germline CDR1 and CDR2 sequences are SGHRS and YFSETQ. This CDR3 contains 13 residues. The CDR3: CASSLAGNYEQYF. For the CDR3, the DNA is TGCGCCAGCAGCTTGGCCGGGAACTACGAGCAGTACTTC.

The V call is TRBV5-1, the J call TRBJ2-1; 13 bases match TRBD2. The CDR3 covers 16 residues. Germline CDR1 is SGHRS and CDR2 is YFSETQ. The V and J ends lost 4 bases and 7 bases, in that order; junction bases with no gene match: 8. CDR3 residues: CASSKAGLAGLNEQFF. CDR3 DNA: TGCGCCAGCAGCAAAGCGGGACTAGCGGGATTGAATGAGCAGTTCTTC.

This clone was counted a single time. The CDR3 bases are TGTGCCAGCAGCTTAGTCGTGCGGACAGGAGATGGGTCCTACGAGCAGTACTTC. Residues: CASSLVVRTGDGSYEQYF. This chain uses TRBV11-2 with TRBJ2-7; 7 positions match TRBD1. CDR1 is SGHAT and CDR2 is FQNNGV in the germline V gene. V was pared by 1 base and J by 1 base, with 13 bases of the junction left unmatched. The CDR3 is 18 amino acids.

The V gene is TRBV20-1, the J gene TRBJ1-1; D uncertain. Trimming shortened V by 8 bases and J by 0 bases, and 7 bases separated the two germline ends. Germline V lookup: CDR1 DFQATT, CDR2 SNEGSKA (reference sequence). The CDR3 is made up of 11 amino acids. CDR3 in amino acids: CSLVMNTEAFF. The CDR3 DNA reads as TGCAGTTTAGTGATGAACACTGAAGCTTTCTTT.

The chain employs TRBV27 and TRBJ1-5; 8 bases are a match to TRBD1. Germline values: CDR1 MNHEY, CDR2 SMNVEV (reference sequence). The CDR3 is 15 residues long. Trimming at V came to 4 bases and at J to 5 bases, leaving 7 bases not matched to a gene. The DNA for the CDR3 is TGTGCCAGCAGTTCGTTGGACAGGGTAGATCAGCCCCAGCATTTT. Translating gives CASSSLDRVDQPQHF.

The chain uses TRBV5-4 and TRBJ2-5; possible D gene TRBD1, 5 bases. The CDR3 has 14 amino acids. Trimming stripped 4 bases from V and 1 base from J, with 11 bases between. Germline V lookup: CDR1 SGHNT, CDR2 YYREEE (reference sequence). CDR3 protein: CASSRDSSQETQYF. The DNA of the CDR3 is TGTGCCAGCAGCCGTGACAGTTCCCAAGAGACCCAGTACTTC.

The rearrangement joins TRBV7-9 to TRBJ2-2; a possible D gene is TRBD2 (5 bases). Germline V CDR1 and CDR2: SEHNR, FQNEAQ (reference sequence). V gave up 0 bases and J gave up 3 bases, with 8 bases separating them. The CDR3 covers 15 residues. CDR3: CASSLAGADTGELFF. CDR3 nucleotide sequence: TGTGCCAGCAGCTTAGCGGGAGCGGACACCGGGGAGCTGTTTTTT.

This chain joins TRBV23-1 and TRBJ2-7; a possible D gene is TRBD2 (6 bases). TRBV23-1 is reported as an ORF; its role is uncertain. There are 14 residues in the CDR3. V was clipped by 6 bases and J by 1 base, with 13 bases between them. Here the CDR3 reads CASRLGTGSYEQYF. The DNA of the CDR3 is TGCGCCAGCAGGCTCGGGACTGGGTCCTACGAGCAGTACTTC.

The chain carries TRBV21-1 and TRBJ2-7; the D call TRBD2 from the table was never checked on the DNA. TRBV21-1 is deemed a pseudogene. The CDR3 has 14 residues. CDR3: CASSTSGRAAEQYF. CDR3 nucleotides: TGTGCCAGCAGCACAAGCGGGAGGGCCGCCGAGCAGTACTTC.

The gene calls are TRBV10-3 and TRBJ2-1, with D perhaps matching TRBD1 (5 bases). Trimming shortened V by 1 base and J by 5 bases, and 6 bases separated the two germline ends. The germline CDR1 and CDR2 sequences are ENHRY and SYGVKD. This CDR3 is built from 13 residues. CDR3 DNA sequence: TGTGCCATCAGTGAGTTGACAGACAATGAGCAGTTCTTC. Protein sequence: CAISELTDNEQFF.

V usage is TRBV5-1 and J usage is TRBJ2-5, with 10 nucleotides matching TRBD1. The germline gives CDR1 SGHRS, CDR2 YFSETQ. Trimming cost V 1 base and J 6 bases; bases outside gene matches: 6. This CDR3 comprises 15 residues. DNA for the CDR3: TGCGCCAGCAGCTTGAGACCGGGACAGGGGAAGACCCAGTACTTC. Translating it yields CASSLRPGQGKTQYF.

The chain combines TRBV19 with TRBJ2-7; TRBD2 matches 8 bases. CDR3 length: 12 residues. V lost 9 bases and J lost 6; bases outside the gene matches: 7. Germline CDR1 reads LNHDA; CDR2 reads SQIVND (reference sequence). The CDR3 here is CARRRLAIEQYF. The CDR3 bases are TGTGCCAGGAGACGACTAGCGATCGAGCAGTACTTC.

This CDR3 is CASSWGRANTEAFF. Written as DNA, the CDR3 is TGTGCCAGCAGTTGGGGAAGGGCGAACACTGAAGCTTTCTTT. This chain connects TRBV6-5 to TRBJ1-1, with unresolved D. Trimming stripped 4 bases from V and 1 base from J, with 10 bases between. Germline CDR1 MNHEY, CDR2 SVGAGI. The CDR3 loop spans 14 amino acids.

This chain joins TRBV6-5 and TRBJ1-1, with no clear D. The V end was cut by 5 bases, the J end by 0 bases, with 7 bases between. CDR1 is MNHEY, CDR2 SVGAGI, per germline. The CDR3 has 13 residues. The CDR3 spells CASSTSVNTEAFF. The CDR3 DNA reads TGTGCCAGCAGTACTTCAGTGAACACTGAAGCTTTCTTT.

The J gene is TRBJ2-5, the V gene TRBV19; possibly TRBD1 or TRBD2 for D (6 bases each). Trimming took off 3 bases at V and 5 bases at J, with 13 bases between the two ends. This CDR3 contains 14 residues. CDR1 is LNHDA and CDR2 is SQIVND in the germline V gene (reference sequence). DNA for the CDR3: TGTGCCAGTAGTATTTTGGGGGGCAGCGAGACCCAGTACTTC. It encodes CASSILGGSETQYF.

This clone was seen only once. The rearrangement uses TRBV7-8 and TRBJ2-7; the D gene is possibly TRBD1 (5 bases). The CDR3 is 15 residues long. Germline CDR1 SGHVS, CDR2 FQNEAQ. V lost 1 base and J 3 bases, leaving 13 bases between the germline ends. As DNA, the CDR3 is TGTGCCAGCAGCTTAGTGGGGCAGGGTGGCTACGAGCAGTACTTC. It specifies CASSLVGQGGYEQYF.

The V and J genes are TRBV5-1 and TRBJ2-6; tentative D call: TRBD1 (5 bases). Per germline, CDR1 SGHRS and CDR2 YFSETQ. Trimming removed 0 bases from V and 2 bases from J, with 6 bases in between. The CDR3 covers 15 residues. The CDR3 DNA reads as TGCGCCAGCAGCTTGGTCAGGGCTGGGGCCAACGTCCTGACTTTC. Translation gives CASSLVRAGANVLTF.

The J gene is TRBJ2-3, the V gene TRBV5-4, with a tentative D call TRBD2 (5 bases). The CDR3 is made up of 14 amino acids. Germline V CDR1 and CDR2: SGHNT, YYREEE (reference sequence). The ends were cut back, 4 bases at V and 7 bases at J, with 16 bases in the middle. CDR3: CASSTDSGTYTQYF. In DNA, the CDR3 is TGTGCCAGCAGCACGGACTCGGGTACATATACGCAGTATTTT.

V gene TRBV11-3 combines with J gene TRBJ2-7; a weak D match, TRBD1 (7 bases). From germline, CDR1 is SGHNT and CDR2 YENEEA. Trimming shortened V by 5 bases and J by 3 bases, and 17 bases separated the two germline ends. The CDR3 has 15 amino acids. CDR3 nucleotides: TGTGCCAGCAGCCAGGGGGTAGCGGCCAGCTACGAGCAGTACTTC. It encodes CASSQGVAASYEQYF.

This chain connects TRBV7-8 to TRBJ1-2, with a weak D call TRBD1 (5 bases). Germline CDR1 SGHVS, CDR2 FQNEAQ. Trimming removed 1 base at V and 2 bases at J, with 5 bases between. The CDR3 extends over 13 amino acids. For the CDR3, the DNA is TGTGCCAGCAGCTTAGGACAGAACTATGGCTACACCTTC. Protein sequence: CASSLGQNYGYTF.